This T cell receptor (beta chain) comes out of a study of cytomegalovirus exposure and HLA in healthy donors. V lost 10 bases and J 3 bases, leaving 18 bases between the germline ends. CDR1 and CDR2 (germline): SNHLY, FYNNEI. The CDR3 has 14 residues. While unrecorded immune exposures were likely, the donors were nominally healthy when sampled. Primers for the PCR totalled 60 Vbeta and 13 Jbeta. Repertoires were generated with immunoSEQ multiplex PCR, while TCRdb's copy carries only in-frame clones and drops some. The sample has 120,000 or so clones; 77% are singletons. The V and J genes are TRBV2 and TRBJ1-2; D gene unclear. Sequenced material: PBMCs. The clonotype comes from a man younger than 35 in good health and CMV-seropositive. CDR3 nucleotides: TGTGCCAACCCAAACTCTCTGAAGTACTATGGCTACACCTTC. Amino acid sequence: CANPNSLKYYGYTF.